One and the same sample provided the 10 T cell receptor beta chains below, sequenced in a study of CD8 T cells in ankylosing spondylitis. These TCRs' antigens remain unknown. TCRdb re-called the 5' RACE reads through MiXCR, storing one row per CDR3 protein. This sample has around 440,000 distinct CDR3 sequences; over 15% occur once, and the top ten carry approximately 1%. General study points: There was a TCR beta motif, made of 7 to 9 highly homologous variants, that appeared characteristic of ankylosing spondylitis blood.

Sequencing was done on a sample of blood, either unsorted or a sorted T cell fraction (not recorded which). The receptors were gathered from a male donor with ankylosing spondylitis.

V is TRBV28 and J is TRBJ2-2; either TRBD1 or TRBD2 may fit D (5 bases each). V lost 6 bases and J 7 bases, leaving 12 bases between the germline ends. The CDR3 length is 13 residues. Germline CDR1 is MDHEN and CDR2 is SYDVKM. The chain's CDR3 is CASRGPAYGELFF. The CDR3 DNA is TGTGCCAGCAGGGGACCCGCCTACGGGGAGCTGTTTTTT.

The CDR3 here is CSVGGLGRTDTQYF. The DNA of the CDR3 is TGCAGCGTTGGCGGGTTGGGTCGCACAGATACGCAGTATTTT. The V and J genes are TRBV29-1 and TRBJ2-3, with D perhaps TRBD2 (5 bases). The CDR3 sequence is 14 residues long. V dropped 4 bases and J dropped 1 base, with 12 bases sitting between them. Germline V CDR1 and CDR2: SQVTM, ANQGSEA.

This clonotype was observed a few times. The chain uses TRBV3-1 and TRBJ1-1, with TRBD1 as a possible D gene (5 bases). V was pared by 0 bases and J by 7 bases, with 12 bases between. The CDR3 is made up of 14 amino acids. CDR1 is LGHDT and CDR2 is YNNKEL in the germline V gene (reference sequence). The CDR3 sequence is CASSQDGGGFEAFF. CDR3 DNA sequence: TGTGCCAGCAGCCAAGACGGGGGGGGGTTTGAAGCTTTCTTT. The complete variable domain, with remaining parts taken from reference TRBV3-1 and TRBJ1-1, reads DTAVSQTPKYLVTQMGNDKSIKCEQNLGHDTMYWYKQDSKKFLKIMFSYNNKELIINETVPNRFSPKSPDKAHLNLHINSLELGDSAVYFCASSQDGGGFEAFFGQGTRLTVV.

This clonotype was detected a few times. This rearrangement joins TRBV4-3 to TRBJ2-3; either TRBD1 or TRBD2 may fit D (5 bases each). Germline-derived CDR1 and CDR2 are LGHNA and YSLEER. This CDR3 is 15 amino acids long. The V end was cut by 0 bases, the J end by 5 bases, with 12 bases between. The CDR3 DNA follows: TGCGCCAGCAGCCAAGATGGACACGGGGAAGATACGCAGTATTTT. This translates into CASSQDGHGEDTQYF.

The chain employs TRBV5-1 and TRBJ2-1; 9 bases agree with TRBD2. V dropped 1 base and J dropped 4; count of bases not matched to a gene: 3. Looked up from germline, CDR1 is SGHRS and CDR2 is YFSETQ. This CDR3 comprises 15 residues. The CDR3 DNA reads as TGCGCCAGCAGCTTGCCGGCGGGAGGGTACAATGAGCAGTTCTTC. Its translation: CASSLPAGGYNEQFF.

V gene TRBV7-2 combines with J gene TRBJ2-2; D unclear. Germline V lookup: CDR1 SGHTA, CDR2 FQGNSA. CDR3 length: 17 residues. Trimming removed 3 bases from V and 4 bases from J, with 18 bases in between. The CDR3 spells CASSFGVQPRSTGELFF. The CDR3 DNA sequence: TGTGCCAGCAGCTTTGGGGTACAGCCACGAAGCACCGGGGAGCTGTTTTTT.

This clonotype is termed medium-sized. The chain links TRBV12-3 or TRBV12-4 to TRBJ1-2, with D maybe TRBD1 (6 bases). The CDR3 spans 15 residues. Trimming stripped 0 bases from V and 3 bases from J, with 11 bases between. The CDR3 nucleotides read TGTGCCAGCAGTTTAGCCAGGGGCGAGGACTATGGCTACACCTTC. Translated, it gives CASSLARGEDYGYTF.

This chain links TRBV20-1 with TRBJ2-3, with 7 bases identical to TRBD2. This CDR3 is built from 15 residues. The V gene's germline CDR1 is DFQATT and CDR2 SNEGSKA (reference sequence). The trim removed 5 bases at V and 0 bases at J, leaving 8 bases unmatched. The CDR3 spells CSAYGLVPSTDTQYF. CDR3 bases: TGCAGTGCTTACGGACTAGTCCCTAGCACAGATACGCAGTATTTT.

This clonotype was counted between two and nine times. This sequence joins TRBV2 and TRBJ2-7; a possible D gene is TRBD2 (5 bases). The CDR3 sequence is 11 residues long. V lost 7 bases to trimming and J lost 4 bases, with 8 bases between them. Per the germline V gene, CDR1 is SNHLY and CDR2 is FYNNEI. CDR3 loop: CASKLGYEQYF. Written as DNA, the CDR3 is TGTGCCAGCAAACTAGGGTACGAGCAGTACTTC.

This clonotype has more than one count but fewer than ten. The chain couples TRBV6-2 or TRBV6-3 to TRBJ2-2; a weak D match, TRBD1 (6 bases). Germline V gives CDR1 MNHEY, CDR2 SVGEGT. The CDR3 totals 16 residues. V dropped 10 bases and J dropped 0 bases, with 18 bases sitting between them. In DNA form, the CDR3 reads TGTGCCACCAACGCTATTAGGACAGCGAACACCGGGGAGCTGTTTTTT. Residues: CATNAIRTANTGELFF.